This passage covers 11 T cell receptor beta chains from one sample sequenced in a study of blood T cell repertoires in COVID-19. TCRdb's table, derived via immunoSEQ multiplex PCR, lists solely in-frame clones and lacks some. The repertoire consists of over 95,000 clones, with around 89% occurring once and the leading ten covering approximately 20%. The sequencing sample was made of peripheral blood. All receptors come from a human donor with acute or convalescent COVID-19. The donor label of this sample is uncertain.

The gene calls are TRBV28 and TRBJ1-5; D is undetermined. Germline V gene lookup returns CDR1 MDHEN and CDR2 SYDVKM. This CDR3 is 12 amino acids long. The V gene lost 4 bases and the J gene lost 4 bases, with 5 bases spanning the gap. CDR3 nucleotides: TGTGCCAGCAGTTCCGTGAATCAGCCCCAGCATTTT. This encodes CASSSVNQPQHF.

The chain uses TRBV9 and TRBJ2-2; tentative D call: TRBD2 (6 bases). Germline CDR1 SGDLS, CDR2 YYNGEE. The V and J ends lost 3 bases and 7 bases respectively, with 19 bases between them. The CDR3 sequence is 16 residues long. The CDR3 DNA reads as TGTGCCAGCAGCGCCGAGAGGGACTTCCGAAGCGGGGAGCTGTTTTTT. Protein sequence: CASSAERDFRSGELFF.

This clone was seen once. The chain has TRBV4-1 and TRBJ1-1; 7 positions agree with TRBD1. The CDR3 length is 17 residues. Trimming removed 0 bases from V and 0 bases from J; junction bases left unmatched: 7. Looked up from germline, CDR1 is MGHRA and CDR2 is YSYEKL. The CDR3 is CASSQEPPGQMNTEAFF. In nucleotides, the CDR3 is TGCGCCAGCAGCCAAGAACCCCCGGGACAGATGAACACTGAAGCTTTCTTT.

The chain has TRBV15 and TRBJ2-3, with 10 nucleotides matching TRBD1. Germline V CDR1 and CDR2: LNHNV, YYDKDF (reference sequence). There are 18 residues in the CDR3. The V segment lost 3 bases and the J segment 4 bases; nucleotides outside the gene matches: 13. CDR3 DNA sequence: TGTGCCACCAGCAGGGGCCAGAGCGGGACAGGGGTGTCAGATACGCAGTATTTT. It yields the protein CATSRGQSGTGVSDTQYF.

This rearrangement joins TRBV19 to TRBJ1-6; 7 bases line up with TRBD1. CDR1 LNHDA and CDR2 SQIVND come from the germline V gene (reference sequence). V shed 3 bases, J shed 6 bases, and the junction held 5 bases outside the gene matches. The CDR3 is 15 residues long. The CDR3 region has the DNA TGTGCCAGTAGTATGGGGACAGCCCTTAATTCACCCCTCCACTTT. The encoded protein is CASSMGTALNSPLHF. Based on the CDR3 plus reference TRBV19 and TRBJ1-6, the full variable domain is DGGITQSPKYLFRKEGQNVTLSCEQNLNHDAMYWYRQDPGQGLRLIYYSQIVNDFQKGDIAEGYSVSREKKESFPLTVTSAQKNPTAFYLCASSMGTALNSPLHFGNGTRLTVT.

The CDR3 coding sequence is TGTGCCAGCAGCTTGCTACCAGGGAACTATGGCTACACCTTC. This translates into CASSLLPGNYGYTF. This chain joins TRBV5-5 and TRBJ1-2; D might be TRBD1 (5 bases). Germline V lookup: CDR1 SGHKS, CDR2 YYEKEE (reference sequence). This CDR3 has 14 residues. The ends were cut back, 1 base at V and 2 bases at J, with 9 bases in the middle. Full variable domain (missing parts from reference TRBV5-5 and TRBJ1-2): DAGVTQSPTHLIKTRGQQVTLRCSPISGHKSVSWYQQVLGQGPQFIFQYYEKEERGRGNFPDRFSARQFPNYSSELNVNALLLGDSALYLCASSLLPGNYGYTFGSGTRLTVV.

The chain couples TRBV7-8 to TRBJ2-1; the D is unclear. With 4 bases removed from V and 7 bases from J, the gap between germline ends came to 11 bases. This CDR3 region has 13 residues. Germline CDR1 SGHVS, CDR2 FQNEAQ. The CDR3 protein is CASSSSLVNEQFF. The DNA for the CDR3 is TGTGCCAGCAGCTCCAGTCTAGTTAATGAGCAGTTCTTC. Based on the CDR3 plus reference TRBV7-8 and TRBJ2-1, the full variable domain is GAGVSQSPRYKVAKRGQDVALRCDPISGHVSLFWYQQALGQGPEFLTYFQNEAQLDKSGLPSDRFFAERPEGSVSTLKIQRTQQEDSAVYLCASSSSLVNEQFFGPGTRLTVL.

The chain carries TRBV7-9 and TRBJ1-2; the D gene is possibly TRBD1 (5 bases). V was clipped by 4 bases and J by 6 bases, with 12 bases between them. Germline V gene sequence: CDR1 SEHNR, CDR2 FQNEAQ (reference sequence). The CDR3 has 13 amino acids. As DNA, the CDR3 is TGTGCCAGCAGCTCACAGGAGGGGCATGGCTACACCTTC. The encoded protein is CASSSQEGHGYTF.

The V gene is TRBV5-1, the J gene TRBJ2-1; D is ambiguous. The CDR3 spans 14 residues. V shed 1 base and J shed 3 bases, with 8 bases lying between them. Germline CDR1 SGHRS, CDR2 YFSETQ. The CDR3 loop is CASSLNRVYNEQFF. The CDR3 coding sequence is TGCGCCAGCAGCTTGAATCGGGTCTACAATGAGCAGTTCTTC.

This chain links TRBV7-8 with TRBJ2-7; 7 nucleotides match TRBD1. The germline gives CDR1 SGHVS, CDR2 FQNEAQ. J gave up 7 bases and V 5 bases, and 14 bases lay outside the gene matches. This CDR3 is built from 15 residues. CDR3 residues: CASSATTGTGEEQYF. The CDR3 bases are TGTGCCAGCAGCGCCACGACAGGGACCGGAGAGGAGCAGTACTTC.

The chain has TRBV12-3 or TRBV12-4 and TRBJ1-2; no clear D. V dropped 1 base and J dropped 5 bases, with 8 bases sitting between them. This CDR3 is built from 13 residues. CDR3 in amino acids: CASSLVAVYGYTF. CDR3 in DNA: TGTGCCAGCAGTTTAGTGGCGGTTTATGGCTACACCTTC.